The clone carrying this T cell receptor (beta chain) was observed many times. Its antigen is unknown. This sample was included in a study of neurological immune-mediated disorders. Overall study findings and caveats: Phylogenetic grouping placed 18 of 34 multiple sclerosis patients' repertoires in one related-CDR3 cluster, a possible signature. HTLV-1-associated myelopathy displayed the greatest TCR clonal expansion, and multiple sclerosis exhibited the smallest, lower than that of healthy controls.

Every sequencing run returned over 170 million TCR-beta sequences, which were derived from 15-18 subjects. Each CDR3 protein is one row after TCRdb ran MiXCR on the 5' RACE reads. The sample has 65,000 to 85,000 distinct CDR3 sequences; 3.2% are singletons. Where libraries were unsorted, they were derived from 2 million PBMCs stored at -80 degrees C. Germline values: CDR1 MNHEY, CDR2 SVGAGI. V lost 5 bases and J lost 0; bases outside the gene matches: 7. The CDR3 contains 16 residues. This TCR was recovered from a woman aged 50 to 60 with multiple sclerosis. The sample taken for sequencing was PBMCs. The chain couples TRBV6-5 to TRBJ2-7, with 10 bases matching TRBD2. DNA of the CDR3: TGTGCCAGCAGTCGCACTATAGCGGGAGGCTCCTACGAGCAGTACTTC. It codes for CASSRTIAGGSYEQYF.